The 5 T cell receptor beta chains listed next were all sequenced from one sample in a study of response to subunit inactivated influenza vaccine. One entry per CDR3 protein, called by TCRdb with MiXCR from the RT-PCR reads. The table has over 650,000 distinct CDR3 sequences, 15% to 20% seen once. The material sequenced was PBMCs from blood, taken around 5 days after vaccination. The receptors shown here come from a man aged 45 to 65 who received an inactivated influenza vaccine.

Only a few counts were recorded for this clonotype. The rearrangement joins TRBV5-6 to TRBJ1-2; weak D call: TRBD1 (6 bases). The CDR3 loop spans 13 amino acids. V was shortened by 2 bases and J by 7 bases, with 12 bases between the two germline ends. CDR1 and CDR2 (germline): SGHDT, YYEEEE. Here the CDR3 reads CASSFYREGGYTF. DNA for the CDR3: TGTGCCAGCAGCTTTTACAGGGAGGGTGGCTACACCTTC. The full variable domain, completed using reference TRBV5-6 and TRBJ1-2, is DAGVTQSPTHLIKTRGQQVTLRCSPKSGHDTVSWYQQALGQGPQFIFQYYEEEERQRGNFPDRFSGHQFPNYSSELNVNALLLGDSALYLCASSFYREGGYTFGSGTRLTVV.

The chain couples TRBV5-1 to TRBJ2-2, with D possibly TRBD1 on 5 matching bases. The CDR3 runs 15 residues. V was cut by 4 bases and J by 1 base, with 11 bases left in between. Germline V lookup: CDR1 SGHRS, CDR2 YFSETQ. CDR3 protein: CASSPDRWNTGELFF. CDR3 nucleotides: TGCGCCAGCAGCCCCGACAGATGGAACACCGGGGAGCTGTTTTTT.

V usage is TRBV29-1 and J usage is TRBJ1-1; D remains ambiguous. V was cut by 6 bases and J by 0 bases, with 14 bases left in between. Germline assignment: CDR1 SQVTM and CDR2 ANQGSEA. The CDR3 sequence is 14 residues long. In nucleotides, the CDR3 is TGCAGCGTCGAGCGCGGCCCTATGAACACTGAAGCTTTCTTT. It codes for CSVERGPMNTEAFF.

The chain is built from TRBV9 and TRBJ2-1; D possibly corresponds to TRBD1 (5 bases). V was shortened by 4 bases and J by 10 bases, with 9 bases between the two germline ends. Germline CDR1 is SGDLS and CDR2 is YYNGEE. The CDR3 covers 11 residues. In DNA, the CDR3 is TGTGCCAGCAGCAAGGACACGGAGCAGTTCTTC. Protein product: CASSKDTEQFF.

The rearrangement joins TRBV12-3 or TRBV12-4 to TRBJ2-1; TRBD2 matches 11 bases. CDR3 length: 17 residues. With 0 bases clipped from V and 3 bases from J, the junction kept 4 bases outside the gene matches. CDR3 amino acids: CASSLAQGLAVYNEQFF. The DNA of the CDR3 is TGTGCCAGCAGTTTAGCGCAGGGACTAGCGGTCTACAATGAGCAGTTCTTC.